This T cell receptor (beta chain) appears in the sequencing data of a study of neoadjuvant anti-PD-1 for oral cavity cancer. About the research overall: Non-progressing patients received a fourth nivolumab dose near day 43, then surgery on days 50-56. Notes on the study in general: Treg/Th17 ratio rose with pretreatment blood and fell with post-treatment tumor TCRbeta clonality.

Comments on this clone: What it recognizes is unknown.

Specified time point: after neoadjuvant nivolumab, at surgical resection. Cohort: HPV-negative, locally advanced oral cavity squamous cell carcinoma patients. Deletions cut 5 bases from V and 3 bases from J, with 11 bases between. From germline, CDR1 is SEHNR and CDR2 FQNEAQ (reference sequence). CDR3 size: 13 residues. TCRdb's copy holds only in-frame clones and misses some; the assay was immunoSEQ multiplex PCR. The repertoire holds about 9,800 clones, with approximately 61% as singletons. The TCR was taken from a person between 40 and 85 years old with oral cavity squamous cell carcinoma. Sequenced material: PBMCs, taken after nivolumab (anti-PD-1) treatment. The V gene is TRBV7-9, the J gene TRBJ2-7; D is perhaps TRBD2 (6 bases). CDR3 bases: TGTGCCAGCAGCCCTGGGACTCTCTACGAGCAGTACTTC. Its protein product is CASSPGTLYEQYF.